Listed here are 27 T cell receptor beta chains from one sample, sequenced in a study of blood T cells in healthy people across ages. For the second PCR, which ran for roughly 6 to 11 cycles, a sample-barcoded 5' primer and a J-beta primer mix were used. TCRdb itself ran the 5' RACE reads through MiXCR, one entry per CDR3 protein. This sample has some 700,000 distinct CDR3 sequences; about 42% occur once, and the top ten carry roughly 20%. Sequencing input: blood. The receptor source for this set is a woman aged 60-70 years in good health.

This chain links TRBV7-8 with TRBJ2-4; 9 bases line up with TRBD2. The length of the CDR3 is 17 residues. Trimming took 3 bases from V and 14 from J; bases not matched to a gene: 20. The V gene's germline CDR1 is SGHVS and CDR2 FQNEAQ. CDR3 residues: CASSFDMLAGETTTEYF. The CDR3 nucleotides read TGTGCCAGCAGCTTCGACATGTTAGCGGGAGAAACCACCACGGAGTACTTC.

A single count supports this clonotype. This chain joins TRBV9 and TRBJ1-5, with TRBD1 matching 9 bases. Germline-derived CDR1 and CDR2 are SGDLS and YYNGEE. The CDR3 is 15 amino acids. Trimming took 4 bases from V and 3 from J; bases not matched to a gene: 5. The CDR3 bases are TGTGCCAGCAGCCTCGGGACAGGGCCCAATCAGCCCCAGCATTTT. Its translation: CASSLGTGPNQPQHF.

This clonotype came up many times. This chain connects TRBV4-3 to TRBJ2-1, with TRBD2 as a possible D gene (5 bases). Per the germline V gene, CDR1 is LGHNA and CDR2 is YSLEER. The CDR3 runs to 15 residues. Trimming removed 1 base from V and 7 bases from J, with 14 bases in between. For the CDR3, the DNA is TGCGCCAGCAGCCAAGGGGAGAATCCTTGGAATGAGCAGTTCTTC. This gives the protein CASSQGENPWNEQFF.

This clonotype was recorded a few times. The CDR3 DNA reads as TGTGCCAGCAGGGGACAGGTTGGGGACTATGGCTACACCTTC. Its protein is CASRGQVGDYGYTF. The chain employs TRBV3-1 and TRBJ1-2, with TRBD1 identical over 8 bases. The trim removed 6 bases at V and 3 bases at J, leaving 6 bases unmatched. This CDR3 is built from 14 residues. Germline loops: CDR1 LGHDT, CDR2 YNNKEL (reference sequence). The whole variable domain, remainder taken from reference TRBV3-1 and TRBJ1-2, is DTAVSQTPKYLVTQMGNDKSIKCEQNLGHDTMYWYKQDSKKFLKIMFSYNNKELIINETVPNRFSPKSPDKAHLNLHINSLELGDSAVYFCASRGQVGDYGYTFGSGTRLTVV.

The chain couples TRBV19 to TRBJ2-5; D not certain. The V and J ends lost 5 bases and 1 base respectively, with 8 bases between them. Germline V CDR1 and CDR2: LNHDA, SQIVND (reference sequence). The CDR3 consists of 13 residues. The CDR3 sequence: CASSATSQETQYF. CDR3 in DNA: TGTGCCAGTAGTGCGACCAGCCAAGAGACCCAGTACTTC.

In this sample, this clonotype turned up many times. V gene TRBV29-1 combines with J gene TRBJ2-5, with D possibly matching TRBD2 (7 bases). V was cut by 6 bases and J by 4 bases, with 15 bases left in between. The CDR3 consists of 13 residues. Germline V gene data show CDR1 as SQVTM and CDR2 as ANQGSEA. Here the CDR3 DNA reads TGCAGCGTGGGCGGGGGCCCACCAGAGACCCAGTACTTC. The encoded protein is CSVGGGPPETQYF. Combining the CDR3 with reference TRBV29-1 and TRBJ2-5 gives the whole variable domain SAVISQKPSRDICQRGTSLTIQCQVDSQVTMMFWYRQQPGQSLTLIATANQGSEATYESGFVIDKFPISRPNLTFSTLTVSNMSPEDSSIYLCSVGGGPPETQYFGPGTRLLVL.

This clonotype has only a few counts. DNA for the CDR3: TGCAGCGTTGAGCACAGGGGGCACACTGAAGCTTTCTTT. Translated, it gives CSVEHRGHTEAFF. V is TRBV29-1 and J is TRBJ1-1; TRBD1 matches at 9 bases. V dropped 3 bases and J dropped 3; count of bases not matched to a gene: 2. The CDR3 has 13 residues. The V gene's germline CDR1 is SQVTM and CDR2 ANQGSEA.

This clonotype was seen a single time. One base away lies a much larger clone, so this may be a sequencing read error. J is TRBJ2-5 and V is TRBV6-4, with D unresolved. CDR1 MRHNA and CDR2 SNTAGT come from the germline V gene. The ends were cut back, 6 bases at V and 11 bases at J, with 25 bases in the middle. CDR3 length: 15 residues. In nucleotides, the CDR3 is TGTGCCAGCAGCGTGGTGGACCATCCCTACAATGAGCAGTACTTC. Translated, it gives CASSVVDHPYNEQYF.

The chain couples TRBV20-1 to TRBJ2-5; the D gene is possibly TRBD2 (6 bases). The germline CDR1 and CDR2 sequences are DFQATT and SNEGSKA (reference sequence). The CDR3 sequence is 13 residues long. The V end lost 5 bases, the J end lost 9 bases, and 19 bases lay between the germline ends. CDR3 in DNA: TGCAGTGCTTCGCGGACTACCGGGGAGGCCCAGTACTTC. The encoded protein is CSASRTTGEAQYF.

This chain joins TRBV7-2 and TRBJ2-1; TRBD2 aligns across 9 bases. The germline V gene encodes CDR1 SGHTA and CDR2 FQGNSA. J lost 13 bases, V lost 5 bases, and 18 bases had no gene match. This CDR3 comprises 16 residues. The CDR3 DNA reads as TGTGCCAGCAGCGTAGGGACTAGCAGTGGTTGGGAGACCCAGTTCTTC. This sequence encodes CASSVGTSSGWETQFF.

The table lists this clonotype with a few counts. The chain couples TRBV15 to TRBJ2-5; no reliable D call. This CDR3 contains 12 residues. V lost 3 bases to trimming and J lost 4 bases, with 6 bases between them. Per the germline V gene, CDR1 is LNHNV and CDR2 is YYDKDF (reference sequence). The CDR3 DNA is TGTGCCACCAGCAGGGCCAGAGAGACCCAGTACTTC. Amino acids: CATSRARETQYF.

This clonotype was picked up a small number of times. The V call is TRBV20-1, the J call TRBJ1-5; a possible D gene is TRBD1 (5 bases). Between the trimmed V and J ends, which lost 0 bases and 3 bases, there was a span of 15 bases. The CDR3 covers 16 residues. Germline values: CDR1 DFQATT, CDR2 SNEGSKA (reference sequence). Here the CDR3 reads CSARDQRGGDNQPQHF. The CDR3 region has the DNA TGCAGTGCTAGAGATCAGAGGGGAGGGGACAATCAGCCCCAGCATTTT.

The V call is TRBV29-1, the J call TRBJ2-6; weak D call: TRBD2 (5 bases). The germline V gene encodes CDR1 SQVTM and CDR2 ANQGSEA. This CDR3 has 15 amino acids. Trimming removed 4 bases at V and 0 bases at J, with 10 bases between. CDR3 DNA: TGCAGCGTTGGAGCGGATACCTCTGGGGCCAACGTCCTGACTTTC. It encodes CSVGADTSGANVLTF.

This chain connects TRBV3-1 to TRBJ2-5; the D gene is possibly TRBD1 (6 bases). Germline assignment: CDR1 LGHDT and CDR2 YNNKEL (reference sequence). This CDR3 has 15 amino acids. Trimming stripped 1 base from V and 2 bases from J, with 11 bases between. CDR3 amino acids: CASSQATGRQETQYF. DNA for the CDR3: TGTGCCAGCAGCCAAGCTACAGGGCGACAAGAGACCCAGTACTTC.

This clonotype was observed many times. This chain links TRBV5-1 with TRBJ2-7; unclear D gene. Germline CDR1 is SGHRS and CDR2 is YFSETQ. V dropped 0 bases and J dropped 3 bases, with 7 bases sitting between them. There are 13 residues in the CDR3. CDR3 loop: CASSLAEDYEQYF. For the CDR3, the DNA is TGCGCCAGCAGCTTGGCCGAGGACTACGAGCAGTACTTC. Based on the CDR3 plus reference TRBV5-1 and TRBJ2-7, the full variable domain is KAGVTQTPRYLIKTRGQQVTLSCSPISGHRSVSWYQQTPGQGLQFLFEYFSETQRNKGNFPGRFSGRQFSNSRSEMNVSTLELGDSALYLCASSLAEDYEQYFGPGTRLTVT.

This clonotype was picked up a small number of times. V usage is TRBV29-1 and J usage is TRBJ2-5, with 11 bases lining up with TRBD1. This CDR3 contains 14 residues. J was trimmed by 4 bases and V by 6 bases; bases with no gene match: 7. Germline-derived CDR1 and CDR2 are SQVTM and ANQGSEA. CDR3 sequence: CSVKGQGARETQYF. DNA of the CDR3: TGCAGCGTGAAAGGACAGGGGGCGCGAGAGACCCAGTACTTC.

The rearrangement joins TRBV11-2 to TRBJ2-2; 9 bases agree with TRBD2. CDR3 length equals 16 residues. The germline gives CDR1 SGHAT, CDR2 FQNNGV. Trimming cost V 1 base and J 4 bases; bases outside gene matches: 4. This CDR3 is CASSLVAGDPTGELFF. The CDR3 DNA sequence: TGTGCCAGCAGCTTAGTAGCGGGAGATCCCACCGGGGAGCTGTTTTTT.

This clonotype showed up just a few times. The chain has TRBV11-3 and TRBJ2-7, with D unclear. Germline V CDR1 and CDR2: SGHNT, YENEEA. V shed 4 bases and J shed 3 bases, with 10 bases lying between them. The CDR3 runs to 13 residues. This CDR3 reads CASSSGSYYEQYF. CDR3 coding DNA: TGTGCCAGCAGCTCGGGCTCCTACTACGAGCAGTACTTC.

The CDR3 spells CSARDIGGGTPLHF. The CDR3 DNA reads as TGCAGTGCTAGAGATATTGGGGGCGGAACACCCCTCCACTTT. J is TRBJ1-6 and V is TRBV20-1; D perhaps matches TRBD1 (6 bases). The length of the CDR3 is 14 residues. CDR1 and CDR2 (germline): DFQATT, SNEGSKA (reference sequence). Trimming took 0 bases from V and 11 from J, leaving 14 bases between them.

The chain couples TRBV11-2 to TRBJ2-6, with 7 bases fitting TRBD1. The CDR3 totals 18 residues. CDR1 and CDR2 from the germline V gene are SGHAT and FQNNGV. Unmatched junction bases numbered 12, after V lost 5 bases and J lost 2 bases. CDR3 protein: CASSRTAGGLPGANVLTF. The CDR3, as DNA: TGTGCCAGCAGCCGGACGGCAGGGGGTCTTCCTGGGGCCAACGTCCTGACTTTC.

This clonotype has only a few counts. The chain has TRBV10-3 and TRBJ2-7, with D perhaps matching TRBD1 or TRBD2 (5 bases each). V was clipped by 3 bases and J by 2 bases, with 14 bases between them. This CDR3 spans 15 amino acids. Germline lookup yields CDR1 ENHRY and CDR2 SYGVKD. In nucleotides, the CDR3 is TGTGCCATCAGTGAATGGCAGGGAGACACCTACGAGCAGTACTTC. Residues: CAISEWQGDTYEQYF.

This clonotype was seen a single time. J is TRBJ2-1 and V is TRBV20-1; D is perhaps TRBD1 or TRBD2 (5 bases each). Germline V CDR1 and CDR2: DFQATT, SNEGSKA (reference sequence). The V end was cut by 5 bases, the J end by 0 bases, with 8 bases between. This CDR3 is built from 13 residues. The CDR3 loop reads CSAEGSSYNEQFF. The DNA for the CDR3 is TGCAGTGCTGAGGGGAGCTCCTACAATGAGCAGTTCTTC.

This clonotype showed up just a few times. This rearrangement joins TRBV5-1 to TRBJ1-2; 7 bases map to TRBD1. The CDR3 runs 14 residues. CDR1 SGHRS and CDR2 YFSETQ come from the germline V gene. J gave up 8 bases and V 0 bases, and 7 bases lay outside the gene matches. CDR3 in DNA: TGCGCCAGCAGCTTGGGCCCAGGGGGTGGCGGCTACACCTTC. Translated, it gives CASSLGPGGGGYTF.

This clonotype was counted between two and nine times. This rearrangement joins TRBV7-9 to TRBJ2-1; D may be TRBD2 (5 bases). CDR3 size: 13 residues. The ends were cut back, 6 bases at V and 5 bases at J, with 11 bases in the middle. Germline V gene lookup returns CDR1 SEHNR and CDR2 FQNEAQ (reference sequence). Written as DNA, the CDR3 is TGTGCCAGCAGACTAGATCTCGACAATGAGCAGTTCTTC. This gives the protein CASRLDLDNEQFF.

As concerns this clonotype: A junction end diverges from the germline sequence, so it may reflect a read error. V gene TRBV7-2 combines with J gene TRBJ1-4; tentatively, D is TRBD1 (5 bases). Germline CDR1 is SGHTA and CDR2 is FQGNSA. CDR3 length: 15 amino acids. The CDR3 sequence is CVSSSGGATNEKLFF. As DNA, the CDR3 is TGTGTCAGCAGCTCGGGGGGGGCAACTAATGAAAAACTGTTTTTT.

The CDR3 loop reads CASSLLGESSYEQYF. As DNA, the CDR3 is TGTGCCAGCAGTTTATTGGGTGAGAGCTCCTACGAGCAGTACTTC. The rearrangement joins TRBV28 to TRBJ2-7; D gene ambiguous. The CDR3 runs to 15 residues. The ends were cut back, 1 base at V and 0 bases at J, with 10 bases in the middle. Germline values: CDR1 MDHEN, CDR2 SYDVKM.

This clonotype was observed a few times. A much larger clone differs from this one at a single base, so this may be a read error. This chain connects TRBV7-8 to TRBJ2-1; 8 nucleotides agree with TRBD1. J lost 4 bases, V lost 1 base, and 9 bases had no gene match. Germline V lookup: CDR1 SGHVS, CDR2 FQNEAQ. This CDR3 comprises 17 residues. The DNA of the CDR3 is TGTGCCAGCAGCTTAGTCTTCGCCGGGACAGGTTACAATGAGCAGTTCTTC. Amino acids: CASSLVFAGTGYNEQFF.